These T cell receptor beta chains were read from a single sample in a study of blood T cell repertoires in COVID-19. Libraries were prepared by immunoSEQ multiplex PCR; TCRdb keeps only in-frame clonotypes and omits some of them. The sample lists 400,000 or so clones, roughly 88% occurring once. Material for sequencing was PBMCs or T cells enriched from blood (not recorded which). The source of these receptors is a woman in her 40s with acute COVID-19. CDR3s include the opening cysteine and the closing phenylalanine or tryptophan. Each record gives: J gene, V gene, CDR3 protein.

TRBJ2-2 | TRBV5-6 | CASSLDLGQSITGELFF
TRBJ1-5 | TRBV19 | CASSIVTRGTNQPQHF
TRBJ1-4 | TRBV14 | CASSQSGGVWTNEKLFF
TRBJ2-5 | TRBV19 | CASSWRLAGYQETQYF
TRBJ2-7 | TRBV7-9 | CASRLGTGGSYEQYF
TRBJ2-2 | TRBV3-1/TRBV3-2 | CASSQVRGGGGELFF
TRBJ1-6 | TRBV27 | CASSFLPTENNSPLHF
TRBJ2-7 | TRBV7-9 | CASSHNKRTGESDEQYF
TRBJ2-3 | TRBV5-4 | CASSLGRRTSGGSDTQYF
TRBJ2-7 | TRBV11-2 | CASSWGVELGEQYF
TRBJ1-5 | TRBV7-2 | CASSLSPSNQPQHF
TRBJ2-5 | TRBV6-5 | CASRGQGKETQYF
TRBJ2-7 | TRBV27 | CASSSQGQGGSYEQYF
TRBJ2-1 | TRBV3-1/TRBV3-2 | CASTPDRGYNEQFF
TRBJ2-7 | TRBV6-5 | CASRTEYEGQYF
TRBJ1-1 | TRBV11-3 | CASSLDQARTEAFF
TRBJ2-1 | TRBV9 | CASSVSYLGVVDNEQFF
TRBJ2-1 | TRBV6-1 | CASSEWGGDTSYNEQFF
TRBJ1-2 | TRBV7-9 | CASSRGTGQRGYTF
TRBJ2-2 | TRBV24-1 | CATSDGLAAGELFF
TRBJ1-2 | TRBV6-5 | CASSRDRGFYYGYTF
TRBJ1-4 | TRBV7-9 | CASSFSGGLKGEKLFF
TRBJ2-5 | TRBV24-1 | CATPGIQETQYF
TRBJ1-5 | TRBV5-1 | CASSPTPGQPNQPQHF
TRBJ2-7 | TRBV18 | CASSQDRTTYEQYF
TRBJ1-2 | TRBV5-1 | CASSLAPGKDGYTF
TRBJ1-4 | TRBV7-8 | CASSGDRERPTNEKLFF
TRBJ2-7 | TRBV7-2 | CASSLDRQREQYF
TRBJ1-5 | TRBV5-1 | CASSLGDRGGNQPQHF
TRBJ1-1 | TRBV12-3/TRBV12-4 | CASSPGGGSEAFF
TRBJ1-1 | TRBV7-9 | CASSLGAGATEAFF
TRBJ2-5 | TRBV19 | CASRSGGETQYF
TRBJ2-1 | TRBV19 | CASGGPYVYNEQFF
TRBJ2-7 | TRBV11-2 | CASSYFDRGHEQYF
TRBJ2-5 | TRBV9 | CASSSSPTSGGETQYF
TRBJ1-1 | TRBV3-1/TRBV3-2 | CASSQGWTGGSEAFF
TRBJ2-2 | TRBV25-1 | CASSQAGDAGELFF
TRBJ2-7 | TRBV5-6 | CASSPTRGAPSYEQYF
TRBJ2-3 | TRBV7-9 | CASSLASTRAAYF
TRBJ2-7 | TRBV19 | CASSTSGQAYEQYF
TRBJ2-2 | TRBV7-7 | CASSPSRGSNTGELFF
TRBJ2-3 | TRBV2 | CASRRGAAGGTDTQYF
TRBJ1-1 | TRBV20-1 | CSASGGTGNTEAFF
TRBJ2-7 | TRBV19 | CASSLDSLYEQYF
TRBJ1-5 | TRBV29-1 | CTGGEDSNQPQHF
TRBJ1-2 | TRBV6-5 | CASNRPNYGYTF
TRBJ1-3 | TRBV18 | CASSPDTEIGNTIYF
TRBJ2-2 | TRBV2 | CASRYTGELFF
TRBJ1-1 | TRBV3-1/TRBV3-2 | CASSQGGQGSEAFF
TRBJ2-1 | TRBV5-1 | CASSPDRDRDYNEQFF
TRBJ2-5 | TRBV2 | CASTIGGLAGGGKETQYF
TRBJ2-7 | TRBV27 | CASRTAGGPSYEQYF
TRBJ1-2 | TRBV3-1/TRBV3-2 | CASSQEDRVNYGYTF
TRBJ1-1 | TRBV11-3 | CASSIDSNTEAFF
TRBJ2-1 | TRBV4-2 | CASSPERVYNEQFF